The 2 T cell receptor beta chains in this list originate from one sample, sequenced in a study of cytomegalovirus exposure and HLA in healthy donors. Both 60 Vbeta primers and 13 Jbeta primers went into the PCR. Measured with immunoSEQ multiplex PCR; TCRdb has only the in-frame clones, and not every one. Among 150,000 to 200,000 clones, roughly 80% were seen once, and the ten largest hold approximately 6.8%. Sequenced input: PBMCs. The receptors derive from a young man in good health and CMV-seropositive.

The J gene is TRBJ1-1, the V gene TRBV5-4; TRBD1 is a possible D gene (5 bases). The germline CDR1 and CDR2 sequences are SGHNT and YYREEE (reference sequence). The CDR3 sequence is 12 residues long. Trimming took 3 bases from V and 6 from J, leaving 9 bases between them. This chain's CDR3 is CASSWGVSEAFF. CDR3 nucleotides: TGTGCCAGCAGCTGGGGGGTGTCTGAAGCTTTCTTT. Drawing the rest from reference TRBV5-4 and TRBJ1-1, the complete variable domain is ETGVTQSPTHLIKTRGQQVTLRCSSQSGHNTVSWYQQALGQGPQFIFQYYREEENGRGNFPPRFSGLQFPNYSSELNVNALELDDSALYLCASSWGVSEAFFGQGTRLTVV.

V gene TRBV5-4 combines with J gene TRBJ2-5; 9 bases are shared with TRBD1. The J call may be faulty, since TRBJ2-7 better matches the DNA end. CDR3 length: 15 residues. The germline gives CDR1 SGHNT, CDR2 YYREEE (reference sequence). CDR3 residues: CASSSDRGVAYEQYF. The CDR3 DNA sequence: TGTGCCAGCAGCTCAGACAGGGGGGTCGCCTACGAGCAGTACTTC.